These T cell receptor beta chains were read from a single sample in a study of cytomegalovirus exposure and HLA in healthy donors. Sequencing used immunoSEQ multiplex PCR; TCRdb keeps in-frame clones, though not all of them. This sample yields over 110,000 clones, of which roughly 86% are seen a single time; 8.7% belongs to the top ten. The sequencing sample was made of PBMCs. All receptors come from a man between 18 and 35 years old in good health and CMV-seropositive. The CDR3 runs from the conserved cysteine through the conserved F or W. The D gene is left open where the match is weak. A row's size may be missing; if present it is once, few, many or a size class.

>TRBJ1-1|-|-|TRBV2
TGTGCCAGCAGTGAAGCGCACGGGAACACTGAAGCTTTCTTT
CASSEAHGNTEAFF
>TRBJ1-5|once|TRBD1|TRBV2
TGTGCCAGCAGTCGGACAGGAGGCAATCAGCCCCAGCATTTT
CASSRTGGNQPQHF
>TRBJ2-1|once|TRBD1|TRBV4-1
TGCGCCAGCAGCTCAGGGGGTTACAATGAGCAGTTCTTC
CASSSGGYNEQFF
>TRBJ2-3|-|TRBD2|TRBV7-2
TGTGCCAGCAGCCGCGGCCTAGCGGGAGAGGATACGCAGTATTTT
CASSRGLAGEDTQYF
>TRBJ2-5|-|TRBD1|TRBV5-6
TGTGCCAGCAGCCTAACTATAAAAAGACAGGGTCCGTCGGTCCAGTACTTC
CASSLTIKRQGPSVQYF
>TRBJ1-1|-|-|TRBV19
TGTGCCAGCACACCGGGGGGCGGCGGAGCTTTCTTT
CASTPGGGGAFF
>TRBJ2-7|-|-|TRBV30
TGTGCCTACAGGACGCATGCCTACGAGCAGTACTTC
CAYRTHAYEQYF
>TRBJ1-6|-|TRBD1|TRBV18
TGTGCCAGCTCACCAACAGGGGGGGATTCACCCCTCCACTTT
CASSPTGGDSPLHF
>TRBJ2-1|once|TRBD2|TRBV30
TGTGCCTGCGAGGTACTAGCGGACACCAACGATGAGCAGTTCTTC
CACEVLADTNDEQFF
>TRBJ2-5|-|TRBD1|TRBV9
TGTGCCAGCACGCTGACAGGGGGCTTGGAGACCCAGTACTTC
CASTLTGGLETQYF
>TRBJ2-1|few|TRBD1|TRBV5-1
TGCGCCAGCAGCGTGGGACAGGCCTACAATGAGCAGTTCTTC
CASSVGQAYNEQFF
>TRBJ2-7|-|-|TRBV11-3
TGTGCCAGCAGAACTACTCCGGGGGACCACGAGCAGTACTTC
CASRTTPGDHEQYF
>TRBJ2-2|-|TRBD1|TRBV10-2
TGCGCCTCCACAGGGGTCAACACCGGGGAGCTGTTTTTT
CASTGVNTGELFF
>TRBJ1-1|-|TRBD1|TRBV28
TGTGCCAGCAGTCCACCGGACAGGGCACGCACTGAAGCTTTCTTT
CASSPPDRARTEAFF
>TRBJ1-5|-|TRBD1|TRBV30
TGTGCCTGGAGTGGGGGACAGGGATCCCAGCCCCAGCATTTT
CAWSGGQGSQPQHF
>TRBJ2-1|-|TRBD2|TRBV9
TGTGCCAGCAGCGTAGACCATACCGGGAGGTACAATGAGCAGTTCTTC
CASSVDHTGRYNEQFF
>TRBJ1-2|-|-|TRBV5-4
TGTGCCAGCAGCTTGGGCGGATTTAACTATGGCTACACCTTC
CASSLGGFNYGYTF
>TRBJ1-5|-|-|TRBV2
TGTGCCAGCACCTGGGACAACAATCAGCCCCAGCATTTT
CASTWDNNQPQHF
>TRBJ2-1|-|-|TRBV14
TGTGCCAGCAGCCAAAGGGGTGGCGGGGGCCCATACAATGAGCAGTTCTTC
CASSQRGGGGPYNEQFF
>TRBJ2-3|once|-|TRBV15
TGTGCCACCAGCAGAGATCCCGCCCAAGGGGAAGATACGCAGTATTTT
CATSRDPAQGEDTQYF
>TRBJ2-7|-|-|TRBV27
TGTGCCAGCAGTTTATCAGCCGGGAGTGGCTACGAGCAGTACTTC
CASSLSAGSGYEQYF
>TRBJ1-1|-|TRBD1|TRBV5-1
TGCGCCAGCAGCGGGGACAGGGGAGGTGAAGCTTTCTTT
CASSGDRGGEAFF
>TRBJ2-7|-|-|TRBV18
TGTGCCAGCTCATCAGGGCCCGGCGAGCAGTACTTC
CASSSGPGEQYF
>TRBJ1-5|-|-|TRBV6-5
TGTGCCAGCAGCACAGGGAGGGATCAGCCCCAGCATTTT
CASSTGRDQPQHF
>TRBJ1-6|few|TRBD1|TRBV6-6
TGTGCCAGCAGGCGACCCGACAGGGGATATAATTCACCCCTCCACTTT
CASRRPDRGYNSPLHF
>TRBJ2-1|once|TRBD2|TRBV5-4
TGTGCCAGCAGCTTAGATCTAGCGGTTTACAATGAGCAGTTCTTC
CASSLDLAVYNEQFF
>TRBJ2-4|-|-|TRBV9
TGTGCCAGCAGCGGAGAGGGGGACATTCAGTACTTC
CASSGEGDIQYF
>TRBJ2-3|-|-|TRBV5-1
TGCGCCAGTTCGCCGGGACTTGGCACAGATACGCAGTATTTT
CASSPGLGTDTQYF
>TRBJ2-7|few|TRBD1|TRBV6-5
TGTGCCAGCAGTTACTCGACAGGGGTCCGGACCTACGAGCAGTACTTC
CASSYSTGVRTYEQYF
>TRBJ2-7|once|-|TRBV30
TGTGCCTGGAGTGTGGGCAATTACGAGCAGTACTTC
CAWSVGNYEQYF
>TRBJ2-5|-|-|TRBV5-1
TGCGCCAGCAGCTTGGGTACAGATCGGAGGACCGAGACCCAGTACTTC
CASSLGTDRRTETQYF
>TRBJ1-1|few|-|TRBV25-1
TGTGCCAGCAGTGAATACAGGGATGGCACTGAAGCTTTCTTT
CASSEYRDGTEAFF
>TRBJ1-5|-|TRBD1|TRBV5-6
TGTGCCAGCAACAAACAGGGGAAAGTCGTTCAGCCCCAGCATTTT
CASNKQGKVVQPQHF
>TRBJ2-7|once|-|TRBV11-3
TGTGCCAGCAGCTTAGAGGGGAGCTACGAGCAGTACTTC
CASSLEGSYEQYF